A single sample gave rise to the 8 T cell receptor beta chains below, sequenced in a study of T cells in Graves' hyperthyroidism and ophthalmopathy. Regions amplified from RNA transcripts were the TCR beta CDR3 regions. With the HTBI primer set, the TCR CDR3 went through a first round of RT-PCR. TCRdb processed the multiplex PCR reads anew with MiXCR; each CDR3 protein has one entry. The data hold approximately 330,000 distinct CDR3 sequences, with 18% observed a single time. The specimen was blood. These receptors came from a woman aged 50 to 60 with Graves' hyperthyroidism.

The chain recombines TRBV28 with TRBJ1-6, with 8 bases matching TRBD1. Germline V gives CDR1 MDHEN, CDR2 SYDVKM. With V trimmed by 8 bases and J by 3 bases, 9 bases remained unmatched. The CDR3 spans 16 residues. Here the CDR3 reads CASGGGQGNYNSPLHF. DNA of the CDR3: TGTGCCAGCGGGGGAGGACAGGGCAACTATAATTCACCCCTCCACTTT.

There are many counts of this clonotype. The chain carries TRBV10-3 and TRBJ1-1; D gene uncertain. The CDR3 has 12 residues. CDR1 and CDR2 from the germline V gene are ENHRY and SYGVKD. V was cut by 4 bases and J by 11 bases, with 14 bases left in between. The CDR3 nucleotides read TGTGCCATCAGTGGAGACACCACGACTGCTTTCTTT. It yields the protein CAISGDTTTAFF.

Many counts were recorded for this clonotype. This chain joins TRBV6-1 and TRBJ2-1, with 10 positions matching TRBD2. The germline V gene has CDR1 MNHNS and CDR2 SASEGT. Trimming removed 7 bases from V and 6 bases from J; junction bases left unmatched: 6. The CDR3 contains 14 residues. As DNA, the CDR3 is TGTGCCAGCAAGAGCGGGGGGGCAACCAATGAGCAGTTCTTC. It yields the protein CASKSGGATNEQFF.

There are many counts of this clonotype. The genes are TRBV11-2 and TRBJ2-7, with D possibly TRBD1 on 5 matching bases. V lost 3 bases and J 5 bases, leaving 20 bases between the germline ends. The germline gives CDR1 SGHAT, CDR2 FQNNGV. The CDR3 covers 16 residues. The CDR3 sequence: CASSFPHDRLYDEQYF. The CDR3 DNA sequence: TGTGCCAGCAGCTTCCCTCACGACAGATTGTACGACGAGCAGTACTTC.

The genes are TRBV5-1 and TRBJ1-3; D gene uncertain. This CDR3 has 14 amino acids. V was trimmed by 0 bases and J by 4 bases, leaving 8 bases between them. The V gene's germline CDR1 is SGHRS and CDR2 YFSETQ. CDR3 region: CASSLEPAGNTIYF. CDR3 DNA: TGCGCCAGCAGCTTGGAGCCAGCCGGAAACACCATATATTTT.

In this sample, this clonotype turned up many times. The chain has TRBV12-3 or TRBV12-4 and TRBJ2-3, with D perhaps matching TRBD1 (6 bases). This CDR3 has 12 residues. The ends were cut back, 6 bases at V and 8 bases at J, with 12 bases in the middle. The chain's CDR3 is CASSLEGVTQYF. CDR3 DNA: TGTGCCAGCAGCCTTGAGGGGGTTACGCAGTATTTT.

J is TRBJ2-1 and V is TRBV18; TRBD2 aligns across 9 bases. Per germline, CDR1 KGHSH and CDR2 LQKENI. The CDR3 is made up of 16 amino acids. Trimming cost V 0 bases and J 8 bases; bases outside gene matches: 8. DNA of the CDR3: TGTGCCAGCTCACCACCGTCTAGCGGGATATACGATGAGCAGTTCTTC. Translation gives CASSPPSSGIYDEQFF. Complete variable domain (other parts from reference TRBV18 and TRBJ2-1): NAGVMQNPRHLVRRRGQEARLRCSPMKGHSHVYWYRQLPEEGLKFMVYLQKENIIDESGMPKERFSAEFPKEGPSILRIQQVVRGDSAAYFCASSPPSSGIYDEQFFGPGTRLTVL.

This clonotype was found many times. The chain has TRBV28 and TRBJ2-7, with 8 bases matching TRBD2. J lost 2 bases, V lost 5 bases, and 8 bases had no gene match. This CDR3 spans 15 amino acids. Germline CDR1 is MDHEN and CDR2 is SYDVKM. The CDR3 DNA is TGTGCCAGCAGTACCTCTAGCGGGCCGACCTACGAGCAGTACTTC. Encoded protein: CASSTSSGPTYEQYF.